This record covers a single T cell receptor (beta chain). In the original processing: By means of reference gene primer amplification, nucleated cell counts were estimated. Method: immunoSEQ multiplex PCR; TCRdb's copy keeps in-frame clones and lacks some. The DNA was the basis for D and trimming; V, J and clone size are from that table. The sample has 150,000 to 200,000 clones; just over 85% are singletons. This record belongs to a study of blood T cell repertoires in COVID-19. The overall study: Material from acute and convalescent COVID-19 was sourced from the United States, Italy and Spain. PBMCs, B-cell-depleted T cells, or T cells were the source of the cDNA or gDNA that made up the material.

Germline lookup yields CDR1 SGHRS and CDR2 YFSETQ. J lost 6 bases, V lost 7 bases, and 9 bases had no gene match. The CDR3 contains 14 residues. The chain has TRBV5-1 and TRBJ2-1, with 8 bases matching TRBD2. The sequenced material came from peripheral blood. The receptor's source is a man over 45 with active or convalescent COVID-19. This CDR3 is CASYQRERGNEQFF. The CDR3 DNA reads as TGCGCCAGCTACCAGCGGGAGAGGGGCAATGAGCAGTTCTTC.